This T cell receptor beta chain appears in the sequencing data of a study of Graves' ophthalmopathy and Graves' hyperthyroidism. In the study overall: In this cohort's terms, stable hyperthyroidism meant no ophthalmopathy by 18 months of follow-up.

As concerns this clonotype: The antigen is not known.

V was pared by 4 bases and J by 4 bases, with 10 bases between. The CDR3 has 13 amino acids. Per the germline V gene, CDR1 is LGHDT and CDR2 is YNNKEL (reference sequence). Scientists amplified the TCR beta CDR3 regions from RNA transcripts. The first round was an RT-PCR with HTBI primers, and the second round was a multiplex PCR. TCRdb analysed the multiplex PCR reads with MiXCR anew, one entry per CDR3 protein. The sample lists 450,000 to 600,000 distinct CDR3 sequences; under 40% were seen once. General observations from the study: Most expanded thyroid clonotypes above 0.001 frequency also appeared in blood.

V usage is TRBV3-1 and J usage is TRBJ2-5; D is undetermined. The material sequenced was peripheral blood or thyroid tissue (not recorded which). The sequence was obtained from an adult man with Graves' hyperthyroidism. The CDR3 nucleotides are TGTGCCAGCAGCCCTCTGACTGGAGAGACCCAGTACTTC. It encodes CASSPLTGETQYF.